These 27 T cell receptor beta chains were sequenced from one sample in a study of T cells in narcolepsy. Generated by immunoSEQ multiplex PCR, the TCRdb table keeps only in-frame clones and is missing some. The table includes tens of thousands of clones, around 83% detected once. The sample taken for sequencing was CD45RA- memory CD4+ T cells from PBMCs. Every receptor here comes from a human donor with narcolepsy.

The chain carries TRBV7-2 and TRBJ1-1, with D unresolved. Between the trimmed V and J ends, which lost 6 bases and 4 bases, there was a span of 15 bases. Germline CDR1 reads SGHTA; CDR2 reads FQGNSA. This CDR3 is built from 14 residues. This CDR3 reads CASRSQAMGTEAFF. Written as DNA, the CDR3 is TGTGCCAGCAGATCACAAGCTATGGGCACTGAAGCTTTCTTT.

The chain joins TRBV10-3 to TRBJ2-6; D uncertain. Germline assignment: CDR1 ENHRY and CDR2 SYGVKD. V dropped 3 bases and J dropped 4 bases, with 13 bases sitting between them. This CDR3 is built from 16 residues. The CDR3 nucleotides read TGTGCCATCAGTGATCCCGTCTCGAGCGGGGCCAACGTCCTGACTTTC. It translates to CAISDPVSSGANVLTF.

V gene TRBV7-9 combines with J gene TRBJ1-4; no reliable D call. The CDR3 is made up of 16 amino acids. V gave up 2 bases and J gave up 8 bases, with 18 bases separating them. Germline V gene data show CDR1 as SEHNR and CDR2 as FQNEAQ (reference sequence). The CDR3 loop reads CASSLPSVRLEEKLFF. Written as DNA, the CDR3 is TGTGCCAGCAGCTTACCCTCGGTCAGACTTGAGGAAAAACTGTTTTTT.

CDR3 loop: CASSKGAGVAQAYEQYF. The CDR3 DNA sequence: TGTGCCAGTAGTAAGGGCGCTGGGGTAGCTCAAGCCTACGAGCAGTACTTC. This chain connects TRBV19 to TRBJ2-7; the D is unclear. CDR1 and CDR2 from the germline V gene are LNHDA and SQIVND (reference sequence). Trimming removed 4 bases from V and 2 bases from J, with 21 bases in between. The CDR3 contains 17 residues.

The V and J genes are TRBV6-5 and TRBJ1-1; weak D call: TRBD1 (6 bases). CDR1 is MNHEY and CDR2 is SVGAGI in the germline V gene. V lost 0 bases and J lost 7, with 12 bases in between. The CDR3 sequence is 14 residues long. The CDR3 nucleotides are TGTGCCAGCAGTTACTCGAGAAGGGGGAATGAAGCTTTCTTT. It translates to CASSYSRRGNEAFF.

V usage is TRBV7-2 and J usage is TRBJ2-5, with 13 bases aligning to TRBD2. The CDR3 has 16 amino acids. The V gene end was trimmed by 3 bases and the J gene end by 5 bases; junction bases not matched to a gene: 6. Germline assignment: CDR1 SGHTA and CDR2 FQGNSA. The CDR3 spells CASSFQGLAGVETQYF. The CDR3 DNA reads TGTGCCAGCAGCTTCCAAGGACTAGCGGGGGTTGAGACCCAGTACTTC.

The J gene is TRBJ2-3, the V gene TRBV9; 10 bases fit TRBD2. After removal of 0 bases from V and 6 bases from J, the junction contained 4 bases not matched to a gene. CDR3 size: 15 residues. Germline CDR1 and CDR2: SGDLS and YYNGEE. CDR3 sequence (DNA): TGTGCCAGCAGCGTAGCAAGCGGGGGGGCGGATACGCAGTATTTT. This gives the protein CASSVASGGADTQYF.

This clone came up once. In nucleotides, the CDR3 is TGCAGCGCTGGTGGGGGAAACTCTGGAAACACCATATATTTT. It translates to CSAGGGNSGNTIYF. This chain joins TRBV29-1 and TRBJ1-3; TRBD1 might be the D (5 bases). This CDR3 contains 14 residues. Germline values: CDR1 SQVTM, CDR2 ANQGSEA. Trimming removed 7 bases at V and 0 bases at J, with 13 bases between.

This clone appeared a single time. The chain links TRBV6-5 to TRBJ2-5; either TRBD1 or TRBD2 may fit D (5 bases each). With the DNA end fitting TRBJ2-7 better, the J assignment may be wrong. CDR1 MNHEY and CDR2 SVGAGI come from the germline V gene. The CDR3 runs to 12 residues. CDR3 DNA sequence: TGTGCCAGCAGCTTTCCTGGGACCGAGCAGTACTTC. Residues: CASSFPGTEQYF.

CDR3 protein: CASSLAGDREFGRYGYTF. Here the CDR3 DNA reads TGTGCCAGCAGCTTAGCTGGAGATCGGGAGTTCGGGCGCTATGGCTACACCTTC. The chain couples TRBV7-9 to TRBJ1-2; no reliable D call. The ends were cut back, 0 bases at V and 4 bases at J, with 21 bases in the middle. The CDR3 is 18 amino acids. Germline lookup yields CDR1 SEHNR and CDR2 FQNEAQ (reference sequence).

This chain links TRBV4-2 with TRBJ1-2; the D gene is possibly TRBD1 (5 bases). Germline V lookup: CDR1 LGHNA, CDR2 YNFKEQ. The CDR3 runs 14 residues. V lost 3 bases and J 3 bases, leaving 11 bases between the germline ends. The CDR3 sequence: CASSQGVGDYGYTF. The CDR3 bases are TGTGCCAGCAGCCAGGGAGTAGGGGACTATGGCTACACCTTC.

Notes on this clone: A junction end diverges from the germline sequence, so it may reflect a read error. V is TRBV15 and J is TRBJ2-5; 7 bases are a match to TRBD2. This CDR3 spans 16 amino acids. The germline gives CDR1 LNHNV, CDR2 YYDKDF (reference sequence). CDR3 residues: CTTSGTPGGTQETQYF. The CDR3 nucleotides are TGTACCACCAGCGGTACCCCCGGGGGGACTCAAGAGACCCAGTACTTC.

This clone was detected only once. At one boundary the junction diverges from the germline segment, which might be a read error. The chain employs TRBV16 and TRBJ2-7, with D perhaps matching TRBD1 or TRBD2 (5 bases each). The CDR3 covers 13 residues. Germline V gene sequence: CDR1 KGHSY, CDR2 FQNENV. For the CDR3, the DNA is TGTGCCAGCAGCCAATGGGGACCTCCGACTTGGGACTTC. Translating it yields CASSQWGPPTWDF.

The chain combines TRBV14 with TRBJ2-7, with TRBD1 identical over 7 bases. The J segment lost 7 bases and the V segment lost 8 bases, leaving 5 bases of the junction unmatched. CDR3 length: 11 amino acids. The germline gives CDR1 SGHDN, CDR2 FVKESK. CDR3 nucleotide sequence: TGTGCCAGCTCAACAGGGGAAGAGCAGTACTTC. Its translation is CASSTGEEQYF.

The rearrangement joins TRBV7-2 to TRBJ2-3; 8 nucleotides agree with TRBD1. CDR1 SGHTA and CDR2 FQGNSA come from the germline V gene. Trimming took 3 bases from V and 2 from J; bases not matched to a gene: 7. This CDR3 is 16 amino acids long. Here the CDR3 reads CASSFRRGRNTDTQYF. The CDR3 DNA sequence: TGTGCCAGCAGCTTCCGCAGGGGGCGGAACACAGATACGCAGTATTTT.

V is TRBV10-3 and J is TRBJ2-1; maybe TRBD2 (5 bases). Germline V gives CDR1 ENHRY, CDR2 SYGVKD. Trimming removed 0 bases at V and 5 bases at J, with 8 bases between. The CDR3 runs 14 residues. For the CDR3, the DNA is TGTGCCATCAGTGAGTCAGTCGGGGACAATGAGCAGTTCTTC. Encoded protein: CAISESVGDNEQFF.

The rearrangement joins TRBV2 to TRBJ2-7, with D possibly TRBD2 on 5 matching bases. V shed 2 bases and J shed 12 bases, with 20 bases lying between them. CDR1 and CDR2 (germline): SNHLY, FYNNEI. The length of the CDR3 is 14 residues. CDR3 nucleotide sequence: TGTGCCAGCAGTGAATTTAGCGCCCAACCTGTATTGTACTTC. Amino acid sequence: CASSEFSAQPVLYF.

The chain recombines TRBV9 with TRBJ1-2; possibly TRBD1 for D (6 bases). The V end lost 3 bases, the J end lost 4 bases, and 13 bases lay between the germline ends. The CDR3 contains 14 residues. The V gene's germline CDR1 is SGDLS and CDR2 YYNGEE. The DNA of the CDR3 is TGTGCCAGCAGCGGGGGGGCTGGTTCCTATGGCTACACCTTC. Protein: CASSGGAGSYGYTF.

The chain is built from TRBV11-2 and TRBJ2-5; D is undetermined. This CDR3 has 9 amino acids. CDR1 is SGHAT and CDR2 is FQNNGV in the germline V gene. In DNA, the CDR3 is TGTTGCGGTGGGGAGACCCAGTACTTC. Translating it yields CCGGETQYF.

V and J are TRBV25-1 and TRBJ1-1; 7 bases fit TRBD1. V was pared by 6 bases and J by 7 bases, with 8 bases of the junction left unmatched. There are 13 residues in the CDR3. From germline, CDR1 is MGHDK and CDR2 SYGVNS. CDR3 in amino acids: CASSRQGLGEAFF. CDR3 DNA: TGTGCCAGCAGCAGACAGGGTTTGGGTGAAGCTTTCTTT.

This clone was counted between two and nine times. CDR3 DNA: TGTGCCAGCAATACTGGGGGGAATCAGCCCCAGCATTTT. Residues: CASNTGGNQPQHF. V is TRBV6-1 and J is TRBJ1-5, with TRBD1 as a possible D gene (5 bases). V lost 7 bases and J lost 4, with 11 bases in between. The CDR3 consists of 13 residues. Per the germline V gene, CDR1 is MNHNS and CDR2 is SASEGT.

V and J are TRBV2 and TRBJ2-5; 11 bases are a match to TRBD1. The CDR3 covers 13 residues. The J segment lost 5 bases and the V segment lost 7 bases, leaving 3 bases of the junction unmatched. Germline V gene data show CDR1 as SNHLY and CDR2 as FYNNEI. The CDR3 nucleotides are TGTGCCAGCATGGGACAGGGGGGTGAGACCCAGTACTTC. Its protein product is CASMGQGGETQYF.

The CDR3 loop is CASSQEIFTDTQYF. The CDR3 DNA follows: TGCGCCAGCAGCCAAGAAATCTTCACAGATACGCAGTATTTT. The chain links TRBV4-3 to TRBJ2-3, with D hard to call. Germline loops: CDR1 LGHNA, CDR2 YSLEER. With 0 bases removed from V and 2 bases from J, the gap between germline ends came to 6 bases. The CDR3 is 14 residues long.

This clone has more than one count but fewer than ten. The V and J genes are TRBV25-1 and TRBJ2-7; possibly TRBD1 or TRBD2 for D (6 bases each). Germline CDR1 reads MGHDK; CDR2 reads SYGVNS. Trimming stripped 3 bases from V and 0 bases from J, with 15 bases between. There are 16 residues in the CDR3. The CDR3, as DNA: TGTGCCAGCAGTGATGAGGGGGGACGGTTCTCCTACGAGCAGTACTTC. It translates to CASSDEGGRFSYEQYF.

The CDR3 DNA reads TGTGCCAGCAGCTTAGATTGGGGATCAGGGGTCACTGAAGCTTTCTTT. Translating gives CASSLDWGSGVTEAFF. The V call is TRBV7-9, the J call TRBJ1-1; TRBD1 might be the D (6 bases). The CDR3 runs to 16 residues. Trimming removed 1 base at V and 4 bases at J, with 16 bases between. CDR1 and CDR2 (germline): SEHNR, FQNEAQ (reference sequence).

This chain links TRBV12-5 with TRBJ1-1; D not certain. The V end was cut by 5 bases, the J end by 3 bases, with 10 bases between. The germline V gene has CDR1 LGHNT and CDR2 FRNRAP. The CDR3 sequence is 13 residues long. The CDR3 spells CASGPGDYTEAFF. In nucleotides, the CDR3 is TGTGCTAGTGGTCCCGGGGATTACACTGAAGCTTTCTTT.

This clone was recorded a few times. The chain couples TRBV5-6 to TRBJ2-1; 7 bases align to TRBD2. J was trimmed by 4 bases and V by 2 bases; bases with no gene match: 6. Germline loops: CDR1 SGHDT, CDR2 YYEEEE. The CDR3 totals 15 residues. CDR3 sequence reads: CASSFWGGTYNEQFF. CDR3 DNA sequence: TGTGCCAGCAGCTTTTGGGGGGGAACTTACAATGAGCAGTTCTTC.